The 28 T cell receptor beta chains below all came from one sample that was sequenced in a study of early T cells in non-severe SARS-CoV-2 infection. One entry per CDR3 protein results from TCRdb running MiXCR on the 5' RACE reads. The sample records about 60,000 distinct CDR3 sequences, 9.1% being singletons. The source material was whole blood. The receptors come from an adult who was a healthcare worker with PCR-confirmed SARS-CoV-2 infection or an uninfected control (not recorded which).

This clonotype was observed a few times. CDR3 in amino acids: CSGDSYTF. The CDR3 DNA is TGCAGTGGGGACAGTTACACCTTC. This chain links TRBV20-1 with TRBJ1-2; 7 bases agree with TRBD1. This CDR3 comprises 8 residues. The trim removed 7 bases at V and 11 bases at J, leaving 1 base unmatched. From germline, CDR1 is DFQATT and CDR2 SNEGSKA (reference sequence).

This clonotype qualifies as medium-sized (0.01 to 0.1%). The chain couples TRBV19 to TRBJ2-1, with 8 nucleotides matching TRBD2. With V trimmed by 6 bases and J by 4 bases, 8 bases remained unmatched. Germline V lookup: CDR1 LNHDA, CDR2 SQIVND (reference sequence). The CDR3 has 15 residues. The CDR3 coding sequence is TGTGCCAGTAGAAGCGGGAGATTAGGGTACAATGAGCAGTTCTTC. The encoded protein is CASRSGRLGYNEQFF.

This CDR3 reads CASSFTSDRSFYGYTF. In DNA form, the CDR3 reads TGTGCCAGCAGTTTCACCTCAGACAGGTCATTCTATGGCTACACCTTC. The chain joins TRBV27 to TRBJ1-2; D possibly corresponds to TRBD1 (6 bases). With 3 bases removed from V and 4 bases from J, the gap between germline ends came to 18 bases. The CDR3 contains 16 residues. Germline V gives CDR1 MNHEY, CDR2 SMNVEV (reference sequence).

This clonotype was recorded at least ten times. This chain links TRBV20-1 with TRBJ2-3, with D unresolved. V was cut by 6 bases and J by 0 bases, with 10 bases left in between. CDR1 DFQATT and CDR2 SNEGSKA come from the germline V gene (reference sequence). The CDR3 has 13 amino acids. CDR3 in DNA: TGCAGTGCGCTGACAACTAGCACAGATACGCAGTATTTT. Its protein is CSALTTSTDTQYF.

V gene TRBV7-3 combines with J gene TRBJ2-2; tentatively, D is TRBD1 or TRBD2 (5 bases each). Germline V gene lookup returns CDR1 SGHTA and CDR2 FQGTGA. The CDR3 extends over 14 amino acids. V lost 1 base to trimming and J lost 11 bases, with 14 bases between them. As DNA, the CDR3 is TGTGCCAGCAGCTTAAGAGGGGATGAGGGCGAGCTGTTTTTT. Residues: CASSLRGDEGELFF.

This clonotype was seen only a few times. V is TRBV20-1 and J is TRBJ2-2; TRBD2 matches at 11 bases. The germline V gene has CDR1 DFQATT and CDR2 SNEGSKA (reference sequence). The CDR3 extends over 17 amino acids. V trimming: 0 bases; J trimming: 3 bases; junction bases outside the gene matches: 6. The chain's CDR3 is CSARDPRSGRDTGELFF. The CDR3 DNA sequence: TGCAGTGCTAGAGACCCACGTAGCGGGAGGGACACCGGGGAGCTGTTTTTT.

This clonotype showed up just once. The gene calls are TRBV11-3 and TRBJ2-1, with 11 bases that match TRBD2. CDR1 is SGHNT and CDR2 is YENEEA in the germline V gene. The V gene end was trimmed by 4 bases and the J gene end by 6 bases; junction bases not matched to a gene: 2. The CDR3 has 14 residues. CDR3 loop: CASSSGLAGNEQFF. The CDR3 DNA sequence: TGTGCCAGCAGCTCTGGACTAGCGGGCAATGAGCAGTTCTTC.

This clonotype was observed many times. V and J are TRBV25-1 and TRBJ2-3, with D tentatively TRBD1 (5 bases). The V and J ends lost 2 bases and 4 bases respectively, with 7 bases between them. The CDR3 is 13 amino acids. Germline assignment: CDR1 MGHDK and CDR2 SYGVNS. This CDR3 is CASSEQGADTQYF. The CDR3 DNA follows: TGTGCCAGCAGTGAACAGGGCGCAGATACGCAGTATTTT. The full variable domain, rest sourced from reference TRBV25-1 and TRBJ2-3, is EADIYQTPRYLVIGTGKKITLECSQTMGHDKMYWYQQDPGMELHLIHYSYGVNSTEKGDLSSESTVSRIRTEHFPLTLESARPSHTSQYLCASSEQGADTQYFGPGTRLTVL.

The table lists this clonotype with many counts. The CDR3 DNA reads TGCGCCAGCAGCCAAGACAGTCAAGGGTATCAGCCCCAGCATTTT. It encodes CASSQDSQGYQPQHF. V is TRBV4-1 and J is TRBJ1-5, with D unresolved. Germline CDR1 is MGHRA and CDR2 is YSYEKL. V was shortened by 0 bases and J by 5 bases, with 11 bases between the two germline ends. The CDR3 runs 15 residues.

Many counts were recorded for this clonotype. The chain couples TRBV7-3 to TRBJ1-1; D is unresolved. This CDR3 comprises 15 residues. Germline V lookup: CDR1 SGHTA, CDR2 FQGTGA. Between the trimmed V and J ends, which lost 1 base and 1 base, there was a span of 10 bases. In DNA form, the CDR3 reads TGTGCCAGCAGCTTAAACGTCCCGCCGAACACTGAAGCTTTCTTT. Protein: CASSLNVPPNTEAFF.

The CDR3 spells CASSPEVSYEQYF. DNA of the CDR3: TGTGCCAGCAGCCCTGAGGTTTCCTACGAGCAGTACTTC. V and J are TRBV9 and TRBJ2-7, with D unresolved. The length of the CDR3 is 13 residues. V gave up 4 bases and J gave up 1 base, with 9 bases separating them. Per germline, CDR1 SGDLS and CDR2 YYNGEE.

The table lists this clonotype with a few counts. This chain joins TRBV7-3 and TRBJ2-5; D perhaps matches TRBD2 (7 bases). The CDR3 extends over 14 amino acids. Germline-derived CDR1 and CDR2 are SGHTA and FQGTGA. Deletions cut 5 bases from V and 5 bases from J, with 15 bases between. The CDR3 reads CASSPARGGETQYF. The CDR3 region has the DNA TGTGCCAGCAGCCCCGCCAGGGGAGGGGAGACCCAGTACTTC.

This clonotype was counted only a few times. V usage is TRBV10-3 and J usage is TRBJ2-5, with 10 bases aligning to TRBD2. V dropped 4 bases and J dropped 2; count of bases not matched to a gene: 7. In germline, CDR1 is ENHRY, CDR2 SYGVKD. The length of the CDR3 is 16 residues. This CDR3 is CAISVRETSGQETQYF. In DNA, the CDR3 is TGTGCCATCAGTGTAAGGGAGACTAGCGGGCAAGAGACCCAGTACTTC.

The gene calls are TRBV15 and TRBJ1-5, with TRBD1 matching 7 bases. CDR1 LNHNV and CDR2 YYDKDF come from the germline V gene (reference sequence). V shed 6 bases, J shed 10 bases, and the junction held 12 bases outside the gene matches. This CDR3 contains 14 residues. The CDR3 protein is CATRGRQGQDPQHF. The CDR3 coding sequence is TGTGCCACCAGGGGGAGACAGGGCCAGGACCCCCAGCATTTT.

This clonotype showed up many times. The CDR3 nucleotides read TGTGCCACTTCGACTAGCGGGAGCAATGAGCAGTTCTTC. Its translation is CATSTSGSNEQFF. The V call is TRBV6-6, the J call TRBJ2-1, with 12 bases matching TRBD2. The CDR3 has 13 residues. Unmatched junction bases numbered 4, after V lost 10 bases and J lost 6 bases. Germline V gene data show CDR1 as MNHNY and CDR2 as SVGAGI (reference sequence).

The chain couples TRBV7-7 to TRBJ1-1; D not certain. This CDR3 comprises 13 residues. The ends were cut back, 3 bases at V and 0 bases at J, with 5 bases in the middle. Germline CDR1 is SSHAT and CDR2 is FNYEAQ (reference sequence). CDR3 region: CASSFQLNTEAFF. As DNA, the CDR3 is TGTGCCAGCAGCTTCCAACTGAACACTGAAGCTTTCTTT. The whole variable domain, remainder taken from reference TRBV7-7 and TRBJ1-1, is GAGVSQSPRYKVTKRGQDVTLRCDPISSHATLYWYQQALGQGPEFLTYFNYEAQPDKSGLPSDRFSAERPEGSISTLTIQRTEQRDSAMYRCASSFQLNTEAFFGQGTRLTVV.

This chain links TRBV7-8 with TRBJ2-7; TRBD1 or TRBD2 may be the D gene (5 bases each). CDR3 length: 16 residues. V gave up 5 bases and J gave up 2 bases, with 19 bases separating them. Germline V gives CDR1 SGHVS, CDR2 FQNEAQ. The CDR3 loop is CASSLRAGTVPYEQYF. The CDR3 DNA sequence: TGTGCCAGCAGCCTACGCGCCGGGACGGTACCCTACGAGCAGTACTTC.

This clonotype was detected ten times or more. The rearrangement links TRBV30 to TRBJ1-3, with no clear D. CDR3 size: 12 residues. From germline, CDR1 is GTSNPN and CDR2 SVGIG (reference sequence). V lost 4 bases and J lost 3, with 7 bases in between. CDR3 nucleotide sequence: TGTGCCTGGAAAGCCCTTGGAAACACCATATATTTT. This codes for CAWKALGNTIYF.

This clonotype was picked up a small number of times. The CDR3 DNA sequence: TGTGCCAGCAGCCGAACTCCTAGCGTAGATACGCAGTATTTT. Translation: CASSRTPSVDTQYF. The V gene is TRBV3-1, the J gene TRBJ2-3; D may be TRBD2 (6 bases). V shed 4 bases and J shed 5 bases, with 13 bases lying between them. This CDR3 has 14 residues. CDR1 LGHDT and CDR2 YNNKEL come from the germline V gene (reference sequence).

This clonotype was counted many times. The DNA for the CDR3 is TGTGCCAGCAGCCTCTCCGGACAGACTGAAGCTTTCTTT. This sequence encodes CASSLSGQTEAFF. The V gene is TRBV4-2, the J gene TRBJ1-1, with D tentatively TRBD1 (6 bases). Germline CDR1 LGHNA, CDR2 YNFKEQ. Trimming shortened V by 4 bases and J by 5 bases, and 11 bases separated the two germline ends. The CDR3 length is 13 residues.

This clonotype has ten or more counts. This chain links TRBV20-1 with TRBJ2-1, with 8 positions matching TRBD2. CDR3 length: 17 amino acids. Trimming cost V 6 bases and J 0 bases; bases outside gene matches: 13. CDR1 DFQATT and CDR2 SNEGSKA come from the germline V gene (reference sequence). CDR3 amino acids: CSANPFPGTSSYNEQFF. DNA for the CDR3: TGCAGTGCGAACCCTTTTCCCGGGACTAGCTCCTACAATGAGCAGTTCTTC.

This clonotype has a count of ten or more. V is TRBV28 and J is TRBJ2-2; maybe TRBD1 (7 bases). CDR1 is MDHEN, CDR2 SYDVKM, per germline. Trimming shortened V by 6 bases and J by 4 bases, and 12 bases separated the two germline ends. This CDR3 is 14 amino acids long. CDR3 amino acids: CASSRQGGTGELFF. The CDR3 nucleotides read TGTGCCAGCAGCCGACAGGGAGGCACCGGGGAGCTGTTTTTT.

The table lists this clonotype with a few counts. The CDR3 nucleotides read TGTGCCAGCAGCTCCTACCGGGAGGGGGCCACAGATACGCAGTATTTT. Its translation is CASSSYREGATDTQYF. The chain has TRBV5-4 and TRBJ2-3; a weak D match, TRBD2 (8 bases). CDR3 length: 16 amino acids. The V gene's germline CDR1 is SGHNT and CDR2 YYREEE (reference sequence). V lost 3 bases and J 2 bases, leaving 16 bases between the germline ends.

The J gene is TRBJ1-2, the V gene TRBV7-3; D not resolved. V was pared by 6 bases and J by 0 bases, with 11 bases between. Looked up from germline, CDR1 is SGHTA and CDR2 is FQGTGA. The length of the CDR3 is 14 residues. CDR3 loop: CASSLSPTNYGYTF. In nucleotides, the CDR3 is TGTGCCAGCAGTTTATCGCCTACTAACTATGGCTACACCTTC.

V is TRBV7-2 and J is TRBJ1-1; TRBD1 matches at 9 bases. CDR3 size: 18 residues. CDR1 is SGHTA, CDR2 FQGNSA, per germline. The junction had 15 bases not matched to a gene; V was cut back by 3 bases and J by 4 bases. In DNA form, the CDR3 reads TGTGCCAGCAGCTTTAAAACCCCGGGACAGGGAATGGGCACTGAAGCTTTCTTT. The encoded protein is CASSFKTPGQGMGTEAFF.

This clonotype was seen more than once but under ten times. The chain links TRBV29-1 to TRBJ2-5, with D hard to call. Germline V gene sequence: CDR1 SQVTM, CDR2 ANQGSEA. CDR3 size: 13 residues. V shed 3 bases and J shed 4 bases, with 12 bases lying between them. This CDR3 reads CSVDNGRSETQYF. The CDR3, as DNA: TGCAGCGTTGATAACGGAAGGTCAGAGACCCAGTACTTC.

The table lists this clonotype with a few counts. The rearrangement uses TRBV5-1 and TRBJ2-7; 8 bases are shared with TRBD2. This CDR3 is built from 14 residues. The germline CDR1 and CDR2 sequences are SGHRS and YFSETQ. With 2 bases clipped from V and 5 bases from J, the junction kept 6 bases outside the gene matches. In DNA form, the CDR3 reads TGCGCCAGCAGCTTTAGCGGGAAGGTCGACGAGCAGTACTTC. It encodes CASSFSGKVDEQYF.

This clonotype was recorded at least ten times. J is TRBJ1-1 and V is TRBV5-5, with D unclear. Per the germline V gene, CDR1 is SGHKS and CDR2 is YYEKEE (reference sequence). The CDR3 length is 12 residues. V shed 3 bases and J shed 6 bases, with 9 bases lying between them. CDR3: CASSWSGAEAFF. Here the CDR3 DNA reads TGTGCCAGCAGCTGGAGCGGGGCTGAAGCTTTCTTT. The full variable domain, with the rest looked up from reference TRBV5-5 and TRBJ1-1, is DAGVTQSPTHLIKTRGQQVTLRCSPISGHKSVSWYQQVLGQGPQFIFQYYEKEERGRGNFPDRFSARQFPNYSSELNVNALLLGDSALYLCASSWSGAEAFFGQGTRLTVV.